This TCR beta chain was found in a study of blood T cell repertoires in COVID-19. Under the authors' procedure: Amplification of reference gene primers provided the estimated nucleated cell counts. Repertoires were generated with immunoSEQ multiplex PCR, while TCRdb's copy carries only in-frame clones and drops some. V, J and clone size were drawn from that table, and D and trimming were deduced from the DNA. The table lists around 450,000 clones, about 90% of them singletons. Unmatched junction bases numbered 2, after V lost 3 bases and J lost 11 bases. The CDR3 loop spans 13 amino acids. Germline lookup yields CDR1 MNHNS and CDR2 SASEGT.

The TCR sequence derives from a woman in her late teens or twenties who had recovered from COVID-19. Source material: PBMCs or T cells enriched from blood (not recorded which). The J gene is TRBJ1-4, the V gene TRBV6-1, with 11 nucleotides matching TRBD1. Here the CDR3 reads CASSEDRGRKLFF. CDR3 nucleotides: TGTGCCAGCAGTGAGGACAGGGGGCGCAAACTGTTTTTT.